The T cell receptor beta chain under discussion was sequenced for a study of blood T cell repertoires in COVID-19. Study overall: Acute and convalescent COVID-19 samples came from the United States, Italy and Spain. From T cells, B-cell-depleted T cells, or PBMCs came the material, which was cDNA or gDNA.

Study processing details: The assay estimated nucleated cells by amplifying reference gene primers. The data were produced by immunoSEQ multiplex PCR, yet TCRdb's version contains in-frame clones alone and is incomplete. Clone size and the V and J calls come from that table; the DNA yielded D and trimming. Of around 170,000 clones detected, roughly 83% appear once; the ten largest clones hold approximately 1.5%. Germline V gene lookup returns CDR1 SGDLS and CDR2 YYNGEE. The CDR3 consists of 15 residues. J was trimmed by 5 bases and V by 5 bases; bases with no gene match: 6. This TCR was recovered from a human donor in a cohort sampled during active COVID-19. Sample: peripheral blood. The J gene is TRBJ2-3, the V gene TRBV9; 12 bases match TRBD2. Written as DNA, the CDR3 is TGTGCCAGCAGTTCTAGCGGGGGGGCCAAAGATACGCAGTATTTT. This codes for CASSSSGGAKDTQYF.